A selection of T cell receptor beta chains follows, all from one sample in a study of regulatory T cells in long-lasting Graves disease. TCRdb re-analysed the multiplex PCR reads in MiXCR, keeping a single row per CDR3 protein. The table has 450,000 to 650,000 distinct CDR3 sequences, 15% to 20% seen once. These same records also appear under a second study, on T cells in Graves' hyperthyroidism and ophthalmopathy.

Material: peripheral blood mononuclear cells (PBMCs), obtained at new diagnosis, from a patient treated with antithyroid drugs. These receptors originate from a woman aged 40-60 years with Graves disease. CDR3s include the opening cysteine and the closing phenylalanine or tryptophan. A D gene is named only where the DNA matches it firmly. Some rows mark clone size as missing; the rest say once, few, many or name a class of expanded clone.

clone_size: -; v_call: TRBV20-1; d_call: TRBD2; j_call: TRBJ2-5; cdr3_nt: TGCAGTGCTAATAGCGGGGAAGGGACCCAGTACTTC; cdr3_aa: CSANSGEGTQYF
clone_size: -; v_call: TRBV3-1; d_call: -; j_call: TRBJ2-5; cdr3_nt: TGTGCCAGCAGTCTTAGCAGGACGGAAGAGACCCAGTACTTC; cdr3_aa: CASSLSRTEETQYF
clone_size: many; v_call: TRBV6-1; d_call: TRBD1; j_call: TRBJ1-1; cdr3_nt: TGTGCCAGCAGAAGGACAGGAAGTACTGAAGCTTTCTTT; cdr3_aa: CASRRTGSTEAFF
clone_size: -; v_call: TRBV13; d_call: TRBD2; j_call: TRBJ2-3; cdr3_nt: TGTGCCAGCAGCCCCCGACTAGCGGGGTACGAACCAGATACGCAGTATTTT; cdr3_aa: CASSPRLAGYEPDTQYF
clone_size: many; v_call: TRBV6-1; d_call: -; j_call: TRBJ1-1; cdr3_nt: TGTGCCAGCACCCTGTCCACCGGGACCCTTAATGAAGCTTTCTTT; cdr3_aa: CASTLSTGTLNEAFF
clone_size: many; v_call: TRBV5-1; d_call: TRBD1; j_call: TRBJ1-1; cdr3_nt: TGCGCCAGCAGCGACGGACAGGGTCCCGGCACTGAAGCTTTCTTT; cdr3_aa: CASSDGQGPGTEAFF
clone_size: -; v_call: TRBV29-1; d_call: -; j_call: TRBJ2-2; cdr3_nt: TGCAGCGTTGAAGATCGGGAGAGAACGAACACCGGGGAGCTGTTTTTT; cdr3_aa: CSVEDRERTNTGELFF
clone_size: many; v_call: TRBV11-2; d_call: -; j_call: TRBJ1-2; cdr3_nt: TGTGCCAGCAGCTTATTCGTGATCGGGACGGACGACTATGGCTACACCTTC; cdr3_aa: CASSLFVIGTDDYGYTF
clone_size: few; v_call: TRBV20-1; d_call: -; j_call: TRBJ1-3; cdr3_nt: TGCAGTGCTCCAGGGGAAAGCTCTGGAAACACCATATATTTT; cdr3_aa: CSAPGESSGNTIYF
clone_size: many; v_call: TRBV10-3; d_call: TRBD1; j_call: TRBJ2-5; cdr3_nt: TGTGCCATCAGCGGGACAGGGGGCATGGAGACCCAGTACTTC; cdr3_aa: CAISGTGGMETQYF
clone_size: -; v_call: TRBV11-2; d_call: TRBD2; j_call: TRBJ2-1; cdr3_nt: TGTGCCAGCAGCTTGGGACTAGCGGGGGGGCAAAGCTCCTACAATGAGCAGCTCTTC; cdr3_aa: CASSLGLAGGQSSYNEQLF
clone_size: -; v_call: TRBV5-5; d_call: -; j_call: TRBJ1-1; cdr3_nt: TGTGCCAGCAGCTTGGGACTTATCATGAACACTGAAGCTTTCTTT; cdr3_aa: CASSLGLIMNTEAFF
clone_size: many; v_call: TRBV11-1; d_call: -; j_call: TRBJ2-7; cdr3_nt: TGTGCCAGCAGCTCCGACGGGGGCTACCTCGAGCAGTACTTC; cdr3_aa: CASSSDGGYLEQYF
clone_size: -; v_call: TRBV28; d_call: TRBD1; j_call: TRBJ2-7; cdr3_nt: TGTGCCAGCAGTTACCTCCGGGACAGGGCAACCTACGAGCAGTACTTC; cdr3_aa: CASSYLRDRATYEQYF
clone_size: few; v_call: TRBV10-3; d_call: -; j_call: TRBJ2-3; cdr3_nt: TGTGCCACGGGCGGGGGCCGCACAGATACGCAGTATTTT; cdr3_aa: CATGGGRTDTQYF
clone_size: many; v_call: TRBV18; d_call: -; j_call: TRBJ2-3; cdr3_nt: TGTGCCAGCTCAGTTCTTTCGGGGGGCACAGATACGCAGTATTTT; cdr3_aa: CASSVLSGGTDTQYF
clone_size: few; v_call: TRBV30; d_call: -; j_call: TRBJ1-5; cdr3_nt: TGTGCCTGGAGTTCAGGACGAAGGGATAGCAATCAGCCCCAGCATTTT; cdr3_aa: CAWSSGRRDSNQPQHF
clone_size: few; v_call: TRBV20-1; d_call: -; j_call: TRBJ2-2; cdr3_nt: TGCAGTGCTAGAGATCCATTGGGCGGAACGAACACCGGGGAGCTGTTTTTT; cdr3_aa: CSARDPLGGTNTGELFF
clone_size: few; v_call: TRBV5-1; d_call: -; j_call: TRBJ1-2; cdr3_nt: TGCGCCAGCAGCTTTTCAGGGGCGTCTAGCTATGGCTACACCTTC; cdr3_aa: CASSFSGASSYGYTF
clone_size: many; v_call: TRBV15; d_call: -; j_call: TRBJ2-1; cdr3_nt: TGTGCCACCAGCAGCCGCCCGAGCTCCTACAATGAGCAGTTCTTC; cdr3_aa: CATSSRPSSYNEQFF